A single sample is the source of the 21 T cell receptor beta chains below, sequenced in a study of T cells in Graves' hyperthyroidism and ophthalmopathy (dated by TCRdb to between 2018 and 2020). To prepare the library, multiplex PCR was applied. The listed sequencing device is Illumina HiSeq 2000. Amplification of TCR beta CDR3 regions was carried out from RNA transcripts. For the first round of RT-PCR on the TCR CDR3, the HTBI primer set was used together with the Qiagen OneStep RT-PCR kit. The raw public data were reprocessed by TCRdb itself: fastp quality trimming at Q25, MiXCR clonotype calling, in-frame beta chains only. Rows matching on CDR3 protein sequence are summarized as one entry with the most common DNA and genes. In all, the sample holds fewer than 350,000 distinct CDR3 sequences, and 13% of those were seen once. The top ten constitute 7.8% of the sample. Sequenced: blood. The source is a woman aged 25 to 39 with Graves' hyperthyroidism that later progressed to Graves' ophthalmopathy.

This clonotype was observed at least ten times. V is TRBV27 and J is TRBJ2-7; 10 nucleotides align to TRBD1. Germline trimming cut 10 bases from V and 0 bases from J; bases unmatched to any gene: 12. The germline V gene has CDR1 MNHEY and CDR2 SMNVEV (reference sequence). This CDR3 comprises 16 residues. As DNA, the CDR3 is TGTGCCACCCGACAGGGGGCCGGAATGAGCTCCTACGAGCAGTACTTC. Protein product: CATRQGAGMSSYEQYF.

Many counts were recorded for this clonotype. The V call is TRBV3-1, the J call TRBJ1-2, with no clear D. V was shortened by 4 bases and J by 5 bases, with 11 bases between the two germline ends. This CDR3 spans 13 amino acids. Germline loops: CDR1 LGHDT, CDR2 YNNKEL (reference sequence). The CDR3 DNA sequence: TGTGCCAGCAGCCGCCTTGGGAGTTATGGCTACACCTTC. The encoded protein is CASSRLGSYGYTF.

V gene TRBV4-1 combines with J gene TRBJ2-7; a weak D match, TRBD2 (6 bases). The germline V gene has CDR1 MGHRA and CDR2 YSYEKL. The ends were cut back, 3 bases at V and 6 bases at J, with 12 bases in the middle. The CDR3 totals 13 residues. CDR3 nucleotide sequence: TGCGCCAGCAGCCACTTAAGGGAGGCCGAGCAGTACTTC. The encoded protein is CASSHLREAEQYF.

The DNA for the CDR3 is TGTGCCAGCAGCGCTGGGGGGGGTGGGGAGACCCAGTACTTC. Amino acid sequence: CASSAGGGGETQYF. V is TRBV9 and J is TRBJ2-5, with 7 bases that match TRBD2. Germline CDR1 SGDLS, CDR2 YYNGEE. The CDR3 totals 14 residues. Trimming cost V 3 bases and J 5 bases; bases outside gene matches: 7.

This clonotype has at least ten counts. This rearrangement joins TRBV12-3 or TRBV12-4 to TRBJ2-7, with no clear D. V was cut by 7 bases and J by 5 bases, with 15 bases left in between. The CDR3 length is 13 residues. In nucleotides, the CDR3 is TGTGCCAGCAAACCGGGTTTTATGAACGAGCAGTACTTC. Protein sequence: CASKPGFMNEQYF.

The J gene is TRBJ2-7, the V gene TRBV7-2; the D gene is possibly TRBD2 (6 bases). There are 16 residues in the CDR3. The V gene lost 0 bases and the J gene lost 0 bases, with 12 bases spanning the gap. Germline V lookup: CDR1 SGHTA, CDR2 FQGNSA. CDR3 DNA sequence: TGTGCCAGCAGCTTAGCGGCGGGGTTACCCTCCTACGAGCAGTACTTC. It encodes CASSLAAGLPSYEQYF.

Many counts were recorded for this clonotype. The chain employs TRBV3-1 and TRBJ2-5; D unresolved. Germline lookup yields CDR1 LGHDT and CDR2 YNNKEL (reference sequence). This CDR3 region has 12 residues. Deletions cut 8 bases from V and 4 bases from J, with 11 bases between. DNA for the CDR3: TGTGCCAGCTCAGGTCCGACAGAGACCCAGTACTTC. Its translation: CASSGPTETQYF.

This clonotype was seen many times. This chain joins TRBV27 and TRBJ2-7, with 8 bases aligning to TRBD2. Trimming cost V 4 bases and J 0 bases; bases outside gene matches: 5. CDR3 length equals 15 residues. Germline V gene data show CDR1 as MNHEY and CDR2 as SMNVEV (reference sequence). This chain's CDR3 is CASSWSGSPSYEQYF. The CDR3 DNA reads TGTGCCAGCAGTTGGAGCGGGAGCCCCTCCTACGAGCAGTACTTC.

The chain employs TRBV6-2 or TRBV6-3 and TRBJ2-2; D remains unclear. Germline assignment: CDR1 MNHEY and CDR2 SVGEGT. This CDR3 comprises 14 residues. Trimming took off 5 bases at V and 2 bases at J, with 9 bases between the two ends. CDR3 DNA: TGTGCCAGCAGTCCCCTAGAAAACACCGGGGAGCTGTTTTTT. As protein: CASSPLENTGELFF.

V is TRBV4-3 and J is TRBJ2-1; D is perhaps TRBD2 (5 bases). This CDR3 has 16 amino acids. V was trimmed by 0 bases and J by 2 bases, leaving 11 bases between them. The germline V gene encodes CDR1 LGHNA and CDR2 YSLEER. CDR3 bases: TGCGCCAGCAGCCAAGATTGGGCGGGTACCTACAATGAGCAGTTCTTC. This encodes CASSQDWAGTYNEQFF.

The chain uses TRBV19 and TRBJ1-1; D is undetermined. Germline V lookup: CDR1 LNHDA, CDR2 SQIVND (reference sequence). Trimming cost V 3 bases and J 3 bases, with 5 bases left between them. The length of the CDR3 is 12 residues. The CDR3, as DNA: TGTGCCAGTAGTATTCTGGACACTGAAGCTTTCTTT. This translates into CASSILDTEAFF.

This clonotype came up many times. The V and J genes are TRBV7-3 and TRBJ2-1; 16 nucleotides align to TRBD2. This CDR3 is built from 17 residues. After removal of 1 base from V and 9 bases from J, the junction contained 6 bases not matched to a gene. CDR1 and CDR2 from the germline V gene are SGHTA and FQGTGA. CDR3 in DNA: TGTGCCAGCAGCTTAAGCGGGACTAGCGGGAGGGTAGGTGAGCAGTTCTTC. This gives the protein CASSLSGTSGRVGEQFF.

This clonotype has a count of ten or more. The CDR3 reads CASSIRDSILEQYF. CDR3 sequence (DNA): TGTGCCAGCAGTATTCGGGACTCCATATTGGAGCAGTACTTC. The rearrangement links TRBV27 to TRBJ2-7; D may be TRBD2 (6 bases). The V gene's germline CDR1 is MNHEY and CDR2 SMNVEV (reference sequence). This CDR3 is 14 amino acids long. The V gene lost 5 bases and the J gene lost 7 bases, with 18 bases spanning the gap.

The chain links TRBV9 to TRBJ2-1, with TRBD2 matching over 9 bases. Per the germline V gene, CDR1 is SGDLS and CDR2 is YYNGEE. Germline trimming cut 0 bases from V and 6 bases from J; bases unmatched to any gene: 4. The CDR3 runs to 15 residues. The CDR3 here is CASSVGAGGTNEQFF. The CDR3 DNA reads as TGTGCCAGCAGCGTAGGGGCGGGAGGGACCAATGAGCAGTTCTTC. Using reference TRBV9 and TRBJ2-1 for the parts outside the CDR3, the full variable domain is DSGVTQTPKHLITATGQRVTLRCSPRSGDLSVYWYQQSLDQGLQFLIQYYNGEERAKGNILERFSAQQFPDLHSELNLSSLELGDSALYFCASSVGAGGTNEQFFGPGTRLTVL.

This clonotype was counted ten times or more. The chain links TRBV11-2 to TRBJ2-5; D uncertain. V was trimmed by 5 bases and J by 9 bases, leaving 10 bases between them. CDR1 is SGHAT, CDR2 FQNNGV, per germline. The CDR3 is 11 amino acids. This CDR3 reads CASSTKAAQYF. CDR3 nucleotides: TGTGCCAGCAGCACGAAGGCGGCCCAGTACTTC.

There are many counts of this clonotype. The chain joins TRBV7-2 to TRBJ2-7; D uncertain. Germline CDR1 SGHTA, CDR2 FQGNSA. The length of the CDR3 is 13 residues. Trimming removed 3 bases at V and 2 bases at J, with 8 bases between. Here the CDR3 DNA reads TGTGCCAGCAGCTTTGAAGCAGCCTACGAGCAGTACTTC. Translating gives CASSFEAAYEQYF.

In this sample, this clonotype turned up many times. The chain has TRBV30 and TRBJ1-5; tentatively, D is TRBD1 (6 bases). Germline V lookup: CDR1 GTSNPN, CDR2 SVGIG (reference sequence). Trimming cost V 0 bases and J 3 bases, with 18 bases left between them. This CDR3 has 17 amino acids. In DNA form, the CDR3 reads TGTGCCTGGAGTGTACCGGCAGGGGAATGGGTCAATCAGCCCCAGCATTTT. This codes for CAWSVPAGEWVNQPQHF.

This clonotype was detected many times. The V call is TRBV30, the J call TRBJ2-1; perhaps TRBD2 as D (6 bases). Trimming pared 2 bases from V and 2 bases from J, leaving 10 bases between. This CDR3 spans 14 amino acids. Germline assignment: CDR1 GTSNPN and CDR2 SVGIG (reference sequence). CDR3 sequence (DNA): TGTGCCTGGAGTACGGGACTCCCCTACAATGAGCAGTTCTTC. Amino acid sequence: CAWSTGLPYNEQFF.

This clonotype was observed a handful of times. A read error may be the cause here, since a much bigger clone is one base away. This chain connects TRBV28 to TRBJ2-3; D may be TRBD2 (6 bases). CDR3 length equals 14 residues. From germline, CDR1 is MDHEN and CDR2 SYDVKM. The V end lost 5 bases, the J end lost 3 bases, and 12 bases lay between the germline ends. The CDR3 protein is CASSRAGPTDTQYF. The DNA for the CDR3 is TGTGCCAGCAGTAGGGCGGGGCCGACAGATACGCAGTATTTT.

The table lists this clonotype with a few counts. The chain links TRBV20-1 to TRBJ2-3; tentative D call: TRBD2 (5 bases). The V end lost 3 bases, the J end lost 8 bases, and 21 bases lay between the germline ends. This CDR3 has 15 amino acids. Germline values: CDR1 DFQATT, CDR2 SNEGSKA (reference sequence). CDR3 in DNA: TGCAGTGCTAGGCCCCCGGGCGGGTTCCCTAGTACGCAGTATTTT. It yields the protein CSARPPGGFPSTQYF.

This clonotype was recorded a few times. The genes are TRBV12-3 or TRBV12-4 and TRBJ1-1, with D maybe TRBD1 (5 bases). V dropped 7 bases and J dropped 11 bases, with 11 bases sitting between them. The CDR3 runs 10 residues. The CDR3 loop is CASTLGGAFF. Here the CDR3 DNA reads TGTGCCAGCACCCTGGGGGGGGCTTTCTTT.